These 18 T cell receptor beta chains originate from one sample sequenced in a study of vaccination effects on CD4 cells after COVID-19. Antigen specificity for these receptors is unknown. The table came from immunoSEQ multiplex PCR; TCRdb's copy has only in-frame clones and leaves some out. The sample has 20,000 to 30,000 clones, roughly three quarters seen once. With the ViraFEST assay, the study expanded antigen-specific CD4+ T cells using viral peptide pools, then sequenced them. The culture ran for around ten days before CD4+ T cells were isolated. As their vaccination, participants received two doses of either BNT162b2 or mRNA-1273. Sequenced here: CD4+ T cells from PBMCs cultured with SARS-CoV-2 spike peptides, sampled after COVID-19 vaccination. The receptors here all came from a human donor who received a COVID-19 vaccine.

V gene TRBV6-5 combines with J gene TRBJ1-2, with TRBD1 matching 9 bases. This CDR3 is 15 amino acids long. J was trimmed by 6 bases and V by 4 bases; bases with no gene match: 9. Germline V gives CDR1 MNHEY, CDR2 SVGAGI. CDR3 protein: CASSWNTGGLDGYTF. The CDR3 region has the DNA TGTGCCAGCAGTTGGAATACAGGGGGCTTGGATGGCTACACCTTC.

The CDR3 DNA reads TGTGCCAGCATTACCGGGACAGGGAGTTCGGCTTTCTTT. The encoded protein is CASITGTGSSAFF. The V and J genes are TRBV6-5 and TRBJ1-1; 9 positions match TRBD1. The CDR3 length is 13 residues. In germline, CDR1 is MNHEY, CDR2 SVGAGI. V was clipped by 7 bases and J by 11 bases; unmatched bases: 11.

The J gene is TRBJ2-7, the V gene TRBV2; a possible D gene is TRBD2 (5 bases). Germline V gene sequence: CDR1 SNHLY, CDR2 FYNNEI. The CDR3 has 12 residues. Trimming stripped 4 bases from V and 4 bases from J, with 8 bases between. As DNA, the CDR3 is TGTGCCAGCAGTGTTTTAGCGTACGAGCAGTACTTC. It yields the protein CASSVLAYEQYF.

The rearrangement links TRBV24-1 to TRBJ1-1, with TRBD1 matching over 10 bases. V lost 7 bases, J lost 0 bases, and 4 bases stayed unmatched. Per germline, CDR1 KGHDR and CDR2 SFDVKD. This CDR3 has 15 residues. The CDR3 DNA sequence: TGTGCCACCAGGGGACAGGGGTGTATGAACACTGAAGCTTTCTTT. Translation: CATRGQGCMNTEAFF.

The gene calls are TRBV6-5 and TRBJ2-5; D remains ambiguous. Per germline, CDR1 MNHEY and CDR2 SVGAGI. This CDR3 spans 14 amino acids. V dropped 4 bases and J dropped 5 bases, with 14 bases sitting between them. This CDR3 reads CASSSRALRETQYF. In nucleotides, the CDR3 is TGTGCCAGCAGTTCAAGGGCCCTCAGGGAGACCCAGTACTTC.

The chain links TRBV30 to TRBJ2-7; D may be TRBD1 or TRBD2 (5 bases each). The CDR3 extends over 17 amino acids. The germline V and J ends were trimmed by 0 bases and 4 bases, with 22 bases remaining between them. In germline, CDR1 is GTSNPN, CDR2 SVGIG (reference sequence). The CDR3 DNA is TGTGCCTGGAGTGTATTAGCGCCGGGACGGCAGGGTTACGAGCAGTACTTC. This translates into CAWSVLAPGRQGYEQYF.

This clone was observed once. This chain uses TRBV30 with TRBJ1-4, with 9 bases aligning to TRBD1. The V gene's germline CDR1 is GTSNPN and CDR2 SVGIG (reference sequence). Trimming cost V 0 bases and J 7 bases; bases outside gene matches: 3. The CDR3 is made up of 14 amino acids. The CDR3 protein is CAWSVGTGSEKLFF. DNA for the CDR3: TGTGCCTGGAGTGTAGGGACAGGGTCTGAAAAACTGTTTTTT.

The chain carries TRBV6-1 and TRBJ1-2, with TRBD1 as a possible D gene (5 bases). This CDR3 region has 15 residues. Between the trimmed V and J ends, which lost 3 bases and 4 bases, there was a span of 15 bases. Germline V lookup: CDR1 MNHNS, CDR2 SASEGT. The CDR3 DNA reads TGTGCCAGCAGTGAGGTGAAAGGTGGGGGCTATGGCTACACCTTC. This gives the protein CASSEVKGGGYGYTF.

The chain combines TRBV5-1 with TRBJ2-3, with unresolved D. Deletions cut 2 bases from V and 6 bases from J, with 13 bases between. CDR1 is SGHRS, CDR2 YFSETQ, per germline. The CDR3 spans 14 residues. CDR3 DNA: TGCGCCAGCAGCTTAACGTACGGCGCCGATACGCAGTATTTT. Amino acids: CASSLTYGADTQYF.

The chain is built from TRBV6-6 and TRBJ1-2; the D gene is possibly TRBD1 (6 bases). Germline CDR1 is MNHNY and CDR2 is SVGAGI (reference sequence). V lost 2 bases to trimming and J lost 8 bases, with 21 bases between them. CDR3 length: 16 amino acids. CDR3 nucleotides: TGTGCCAGCAGTTACCGCACAACAGGGACACAACGGGGCTACACCTTC. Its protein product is CASSYRTTGTQRGYTF.

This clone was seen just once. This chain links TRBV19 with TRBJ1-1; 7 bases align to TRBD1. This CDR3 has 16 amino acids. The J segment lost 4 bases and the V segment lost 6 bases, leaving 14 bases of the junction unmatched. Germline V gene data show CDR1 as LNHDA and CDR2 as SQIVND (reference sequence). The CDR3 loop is CASSSPRDSLITEAFF. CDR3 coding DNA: TGTGCCAGTAGCTCCCCACGGGACAGTCTCATCACTGAAGCTTTCTTT.

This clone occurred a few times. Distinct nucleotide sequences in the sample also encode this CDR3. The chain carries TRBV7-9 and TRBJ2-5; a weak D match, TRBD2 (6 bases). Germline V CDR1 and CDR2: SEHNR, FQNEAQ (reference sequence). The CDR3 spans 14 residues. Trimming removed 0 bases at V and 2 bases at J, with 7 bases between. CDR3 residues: CASSLAGGQETQYF. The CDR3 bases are TGTGCCAGCAGCTTAGCTGGGGGGCAAGAGACCCAGTACTTC.

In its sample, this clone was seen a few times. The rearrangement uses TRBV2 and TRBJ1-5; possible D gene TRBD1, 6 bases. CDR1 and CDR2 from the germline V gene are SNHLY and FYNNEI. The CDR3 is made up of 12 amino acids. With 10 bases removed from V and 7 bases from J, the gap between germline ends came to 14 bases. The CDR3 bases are TGTGCCACCCAAGGGGGAACCCAGCCCCAGCATTTT. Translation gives CATQGGTQPQHF.

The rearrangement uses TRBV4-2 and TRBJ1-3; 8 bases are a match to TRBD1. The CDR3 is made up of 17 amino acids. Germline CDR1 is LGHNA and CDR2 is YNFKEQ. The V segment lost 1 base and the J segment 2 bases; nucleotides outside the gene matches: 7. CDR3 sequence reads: CASSQAGTGATGNTIYF. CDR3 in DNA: TGTGCCAGCAGCCAAGCGGGGACAGGAGCAACTGGAAACACCATATATTTT.

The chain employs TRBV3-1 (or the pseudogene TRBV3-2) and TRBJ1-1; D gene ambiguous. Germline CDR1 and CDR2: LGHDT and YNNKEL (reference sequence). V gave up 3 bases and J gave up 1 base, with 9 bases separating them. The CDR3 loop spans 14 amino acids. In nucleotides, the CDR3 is TGTGCCAGCAGCCACGGGAGGGAGAACACTGAAGCTTTCTTT. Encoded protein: CASSHGRENTEAFF.

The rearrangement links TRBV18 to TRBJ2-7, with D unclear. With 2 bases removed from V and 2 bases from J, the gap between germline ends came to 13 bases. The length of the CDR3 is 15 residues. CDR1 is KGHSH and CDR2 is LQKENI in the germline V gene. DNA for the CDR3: TGTGCCAGCTCACCAGCCAACAGAGAGGCCTACGAGCAGTACTTC. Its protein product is CASSPANREAYEQYF.

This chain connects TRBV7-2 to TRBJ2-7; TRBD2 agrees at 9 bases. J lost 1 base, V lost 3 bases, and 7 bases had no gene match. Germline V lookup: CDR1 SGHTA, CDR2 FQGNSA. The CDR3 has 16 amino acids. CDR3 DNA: TGTGCCAGCAGCTTCACGAGCGGGAGGAGTTCCTACGAGCAGTACTTC. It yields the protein CASSFTSGRSSYEQYF.

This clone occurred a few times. Here the CDR3 DNA reads TGTGCCAGCAGTGAACCCCGCCACTCCTACAATGAGCAGTTCTTC. Its protein is CASSEPRHSYNEQFF. This chain links TRBV6-1 with TRBJ2-1; D is undetermined. V lost 2 bases, J lost 0 bases, and 8 bases lay in between. The length of the CDR3 is 15 residues. Germline CDR1 reads MNHNS; CDR2 reads SASEGT.